A selection of T cell receptor beta chains follows, all from one sample in a study of cytomegalovirus exposure and HLA in healthy donors. Using immunoSEQ multiplex PCR, the repertoire was profiled, and TCRdb retains in-frame clones only, with some absent. The sample carries approximately 160,000 clones, 82% recorded once. The sample taken for sequencing was PBMCs. These receptors were collected from a male donor in good health and CMV-seronegative. CDR3s include the opening cysteine and the closing phenylalanine or tryptophan. A D gene is named only where the DNA matches it firmly. For some rows the clone size is stated as once, few or many, or as a class when expanded; others skip it.

len,v_gene,j_gene,d_gene,abundance,CDR3nt,CDR3aa
15,TRBV5-4,TRBJ1-1,TRBD1,NA,TGTGCCAGCAGCTCAACCGGGACAGGCTCGCGGGGGGCTTTCTTT,CASSSTGTGSRGAFF
15,TRBV15,TRBJ2-5,NA,NA,TGTGCCACCAGCAGGCGTAGGCAGGGGGGAGAGACCCAGTACTTC,CATSRRRQGGETQYF
17,TRBV15,TRBJ2-1,NA,NA,TGTGCCACCAGCAGAGATAGATTGACCCACAGGGTAGATGAGCAGTTCTTC,CATSRDRLTHRVDEQFF
19,TRBV19,TRBJ2-4,TRBD2,NA,TGTGCCAGTAGCTCAGCCCCGGGACTAGTATCCGTCGGCAAAAACATTCAGTACTTC,CASSSAPGLVSVGKNIQYF
14,TRBV2,TRBJ2-3,TRBD2,NA,TGTGCCAGCCGCGGGAGGACCAACCCAGATACGCAGTATTTT,CASRGRTNPDTQYF
13,TRBV7-2,TRBJ1-4,NA,NA,TGTGCCAGCAGCAAATACCGCGGCGAAAAACTGTTTTTT,CASSKYRGEKLFF
17,TRBV19,TRBJ2-6,NA,once,TGTGCCAGTAGTCGCAGGACCGAGGGCTCTGGGGCCAACGTCCTGACTTTC,CASSRRTEGSGANVLTF
13,TRBV6-5,TRBJ2-7,NA,NA,TGTGCCAGCAGTTACTCCTGGAGGTACGAGCAGTACTTC,CASSYSWRYEQYF
16,TRBV19,TRBJ2-7,NA,NA,TGTGCCAGTAGTAGACGGCAGGGCGACGTGTCCTACGAGCAGTACTTC,CASSRRQGDVSYEQYF
14,TRBV9,TRBJ1-1,NA,NA,TGTGCCAGCAGCGTGGGGACACAAGGGACTGAAGCTTTCTTT,CASSVGTQGTEAFF
18,TRBV28,TRBJ2-2,TRBD2,NA,TGTGCCAGCAGTCCCCGGGTATCGGGAGGCTTGAACACCGGGGAGCTGTTTTTT,CASSPRVSGGLNTGELFF
13,TRBV6-5,TRBJ1-1,NA,NA,TGTGCCAGCAGCAGACACGGGAACACTGAAGCTTTCTTT,CASSRHGNTEAFF
16,TRBV10-2,TRBJ2-5,TRBD1,NA,TGCGCCAGCAGTGAGTCAGGGGGCCACCCGCAAGAGACCCAGTACTTC,CASSESGGHPQETQYF
16,TRBV5-1,TRBJ2-2,NA,NA,TGCGCCAGCAGCTTGGCCGGGACACGTAACACCGGGGAGCTGTTTTTT,CASSLAGTRNTGELFF
15,TRBV5-1,TRBJ1-2,TRBD1,NA,TGCGCCAGCAGCTTGGAACGGACAGGGGGCTATGGCTACACCTTC,CASSLERTGGYGYTF
14,TRBV2,TRBJ2-2,TRBD1,NA,TGTGCCAGCAGACCAGACAGGGGGGCCGGGGAGCTGTTTTTT,CASRPDRGAGELFF
15,TRBV18,TRBJ2-5,NA,NA,TGTGCCAGCTCACCACCGAGCGCTACGCAAGAGACCCAGTACTTC,CASSPPSATQETQYF
13,TRBV11-3,TRBJ2-7,NA,NA,TGTGCCAGCTCAAGAGGGCTAACCTACGAGCAGTACTTC,CASSRGLTYEQYF
15,TRBV6-1,TRBJ2-7,NA,NA,TGTGCCAGCAGTGAAGGAGTTCGCAGGAACTACGAGCAGTACTTC,CASSEGVRRNYEQYF
12,TRBV6-6,TRBJ1-1,NA,few,TGTGCCAGCAGTTACCAGCAGGGGCCGGCTTTCTTT,CASSYQQGPAFF
19,TRBV28,TRBJ1-2,NA,NA,TGTGCCAGCAGTTTGACTGCGGGCTTACAGCGACCGAACCCATATGGCTACACCTTC,CASSLTAGLQRPNPYGYTF
17,TRBV7-2,TRBJ1-1,NA,NA,TGTGCCAGCAGCTTAGCCAGGGGCCATAGGAGTGACACTGAAGCTTTCTTT,CASSLARGHRSDTEAFF
11,TRBV7-9,TRBJ2-2,NA,NA,TGTGCCAGCAGCTCTACCGGGGAGCTGTTTTTT,CASSSTGELFF
15,TRBV5-6,TRBJ2-5,TRBD1,NA,TGTGCCAGCAGCTTGGTCGGTGGGACAGTGGAGACCCAGTACTTC,CASSLVGGTVETQYF
17,TRBV25-1,TRBJ2-1,TRBD1,NA,TGTGCCAGCAGGGGGGCGGGACAGGGTAGGGGCTACAATGAGCAGTTCTTC,CASRGAGQGRGYNEQFF
15,TRBV5-4,TRBJ2-7,TRBD1,NA,TGTGCCAGCAGCTTGCCGGGACAGGGGAGGAACGAGCAGTACTTC,CASSLPGQGRNEQYF
14,TRBV5-1,TRBJ1-2,NA,NA,TGCGCCAGCAGCCCGGAGGGGTACAACTATGGCTACACCTTC,CASSPEGYNYGYTF
14,TRBV30,TRBJ1-4,NA,NA,TGTGCCTGGAGTGCAGGGAGGGGTGATGAAAAACTGTTTTTT,CAWSAGRGDEKLFF
15,TRBV7-9,TRBJ1-3,NA,NA,TGTGCCAGCAGCTTTGACCGACACTCTGGAAACACCATATATTTT,CASSFDRHSGNTIYF
14,TRBV5-1,TRBJ2-5,NA,NA,TGCGCCAGCAGCTTGGGACGGGTGAAAGAGACCCAGTACTTC,CASSLGRVKETQYF
14,TRBV6-5,TRBJ2-7,TRBD1,NA,TGTGCCAGCAGTCCGACAGGGGTCACCTACGAGCAGTACTTC,CASSPTGVTYEQYF
13,TRBV29-1,TRBJ2-1,NA,once,TGCAGCGTTGTTTTTCCTGTTAACAATGAGCAGTTCTTC,CSVVFPVNNEQFF
13,TRBV7-2,TRBJ2-2,TRBD2,NA,TGTGCCAGCAGCTCTCCAAGCGGGAGGAAGCTGTTTTTT,CASSSPSGRKLFF
14,TRBV7-6,TRBJ2-7,TRBD1,NA,TGTGCCAGCAGCTTAGCGCAGGGGGCAAACGAGCAGTACTTC,CASSLAQGANEQYF
16,TRBV10-3,TRBJ1-3,TRBD1,NA,TGTGCCATCGGGAGGGGACAGGAACGCTCTGGAAACACCATATATTTT,CAIGRGQERSGNTIYF
15,TRBV19,TRBJ2-7,NA,NA,TGTGCCAGTAGTTCTTGGGCCGCGAGCTCCTACGAGCAGTACTTC,CASSSWAASSYEQYF
14,TRBV19,TRBJ1-4,TRBD1,NA,TGTGCCAGTAGTGGAGGGGGCGCGGGTGAAAAACTGTTTTTT,CASSGGGAGEKLFF
14,TRBV28,TRBJ2-2,NA,NA,TGTGCCAGCAGTAGGGACTCACACACCGGGGAGCTGTTTTTT,CASSRDSHTGELFF
16,TRBV28,TRBJ1-2,TRBD1,NA,TGTGCCAGCAGGGGGGGGACAGGGGGCGACCGCTATGGCTACACCTTC,CASRGGTGGDRYGYTF
14,TRBV7-9,TRBJ1-2,TRBD1,NA,TGTGCCAGCAGCTTTGGACAGGGGGCATATGGCTACACCTTC,CASSFGQGAYGYTF
16,TRBV7-6,TRBJ2-5,TRBD2,NA,TGTGCCAGCATCGGAAATAGCGGGAGGGCCTTCAAGACCCAGTACTTC,CASIGNSGRAFKTQYF
16,TRBV5-6,TRBJ2-3,NA,NA,TGTGCCAGCAGCTTGGTCCATGGGCGGGTGGTAGATACGCAGTATTTT,CASSLVHGRVVDTQYF
16,TRBV12-5,TRBJ2-1,NA,NA,TGTGCTAGTGGTTTGGTACTACACGGGAGAGGCAATGAGCAGTTCTTC,CASGLVLHGRGNEQFF
14,TRBV27,TRBJ2-7,NA,NA,TGTGCCAGCAGTCCCGATGGGGACACCTACGAGCAGTACTTC,CASSPDGDTYEQYF
15,TRBV7-9,TRBJ2-3,TRBD2,NA,TGTGCCAGCAGCCCTAAGGGACTAGTTGGAGATACGCAGTATTTT,CASSPKGLVGDTQYF
13,TRBV2,TRBJ1-2,TRBD1,NA,TGTGCCAGCAGTAGGGACAGCCCCTATGGCTACACCTTC,CASSRDSPYGYTF
16,TRBV27,TRBJ2-3,TRBD2,NA,TGTGCCAGCAGCCCGCTATCCGCGGGAGGAGTAGATACGCAGTATTTT,CASSPLSAGGVDTQYF
14,TRBV5-1,TRBJ2-3,TRBD1,NA,TGCGCCAGCAGCTTTGACAGGGTTAGCGATACGCAGTATTTT,CASSFDRVSDTQYF
17,TRBV18,TRBJ2-7,NA,NA,TGTGCCAGCTCACCGGAAGATAGGAGGGCCGCTCACTACGAGCAGTACTTC,CASSPEDRRAAHYEQYF
14,TRBV6-5,TRBJ2-7,TRBD1,NA,TGTGCCAGCCGCACAGGGGGCAATCCCTACGAGCAGTACTTC,CASRTGGNPYEQYF
15,TRBV9,TRBJ1-2,TRBD1,NA,TGTGCCAGCACCCCGACAGGGGGAGGTAACTATGGCTACACCTTC,CASTPTGGGNYGYTF
13,TRBV4-1,TRBJ2-7,NA,NA,TGCGCCAGCAGCCAAGGGAGCAGCTTCGAGCAGTACTTC,CASSQGSSFEQYF
15,TRBV19,TRBJ2-1,TRBD1,NA,TGTGCCAGTAGTACTGACAGGGGGCAAATCGATGAGCAGTTCTTC,CASSTDRGQIDEQFF
14,TRBV29-1,TRBJ2-5,TRBD1,NA,TGCAGCGTTACCAGACAGGGGGCGCGGGAGACCCAGTACTTC,CSVTRQGARETQYF
14,TRBV10-3,TRBJ2-7,NA,NA,TGTGCCATCAGTGGGACAACGAGCTCCTACGAGCAGTACTTC,CAISGTTSSYEQYF